This is a list of T cell receptor beta chains from one sample in a study of neoadjuvant anti-PD-1 for oral cavity cancer. This table comes from immunoSEQ multiplex PCR, and its TCRdb copy is limited to in-frame clones, with some not included. Of about 81,000 clones in the sample, under 90% were seen once. This material consisted of PBMCs, taken before nivolumab (anti-PD-1) treatment. These receptors all stem from a person between 40 and 80 years old with oral cavity squamous cell carcinoma. Each CDR3 is given with its conserved first and last residue. D genes are given only for firm matches. Only some rows state a clone size, as once, few, many or a class for expanded clones.

CDR3 length: 15; D gene: -; J gene: TRBJ2-7; clone size: -; V gene: TRBV9; CDR3 protein: CASSVAAERAGEQYF; CDR3 DNA: TGTGCCAGCAGCGTAGCGGCGGAGCGGGCAGGCGAGCAGTACTTC
CDR3 length: 14; D gene: TRBD2; J gene: TRBJ2-1; clone size: -; V gene: TRBV29-1; CDR3 protein: CSVRPAGVYNEQFF; CDR3 DNA: TGCAGCGTTCGCCCAGCGGGAGTCTACAATGAGCAGTTCTTC
CDR3 length: 15; D gene: -; J gene: TRBJ2-5; clone size: -; V gene: TRBV11-3; CDR3 protein: CASSSGTRQEETQYF; CDR3 DNA: TGTGCCAGCAGCTCGGGGACTCGCCAAGAAGAGACCCAGTACTTC
CDR3 length: 14; D gene: -; J gene: TRBJ1-5; clone size: many; V gene: TRBV10-3; CDR3 protein: CAISEGLGAQPQHF; CDR3 DNA: TGTGCCATCAGTGAGGGTCTAGGGGCACAGCCCCAGCATTTT
CDR3 length: 17; D gene: TRBD2; J gene: TRBJ2-3; clone size: -; V gene: TRBV7-3; CDR3 protein: CASSFSSTSGSRDTQYF; CDR3 DNA: TGTGCCAGCAGCTTCTCCTCGACTAGCGGGAGCCGAGATACGCAGTATTTT
CDR3 length: 16; D gene: TRBD1; J gene: TRBJ1-2; clone size: -; V gene: TRBV7-2; CDR3 protein: CASSLGVGQGIYGYTF; CDR3 DNA: TGTGCCAGCAGCTTAGGGGTGGGACAGGGGATCTATGGCTACACCTTC
CDR3 length: 15; D gene: TRBD1; J gene: TRBJ1-2; clone size: -; V gene: TRBV6-5; CDR3 protein: CASSSFGQGRYGYTF; CDR3 DNA: TGTGCCAGCAGTTCGTTCGGACAGGGACGGTATGGCTACACCTTC
CDR3 length: 15; D gene: -; J gene: TRBJ2-7; clone size: few; V gene: TRBV7-6; CDR3 protein: CASSSAWGNSYEQYF; CDR3 DNA: TGTGCCAGCAGTTCTGCGTGGGGGAACTCCTACGAGCAGTACTTC
CDR3 length: 13; D gene: -; J gene: TRBJ1-3; clone size: -; V gene: TRBV27; CDR3 protein: CASSAGPRNTIYF; CDR3 DNA: TGTGCCAGCAGTGCGGGACCCCGAAACACCATATATTTT
CDR3 length: 13; D gene: TRBD1; J gene: TRBJ1-1; clone size: -; V gene: TRBV30; CDR3 protein: CAWMGQMNTEAFF; CDR3 DNA: TGTGCCTGGATGGGACAGATGAACACTGAAGCTTTCTTT
CDR3 length: 19; D gene: TRBD1; J gene: TRBJ1-3; clone size: -; V gene: TRBV7-9; CDR3 protein: CASSFSDRGLLNSGNTIYF; CDR3 DNA: TGTGCCAGCAGCTTCTCGGACAGGGGACTACTTAATTCTGGAAACACCATATATTTT
CDR3 length: 11; D gene: -; J gene: TRBJ2-7; clone size: -; V gene: TRBV30; CDR3 protein: CASESYYEQYF; CDR3 DNA: TGTGCCTCGGAGAGTTACTACGAGCAGTACTTC
CDR3 length: 15; D gene: -; J gene: TRBJ1-4; clone size: -; V gene: TRBV2; CDR3 protein: CASSLGGVANEKLFF; CDR3 DNA: TGTGCCAGCAGCCTCGGGGGGGTAGCTAATGAAAAACTGTTTTTT
CDR3 length: 16; D gene: -; J gene: TRBJ1-5; clone size: -; V gene: TRBV7-8; CDR3 protein: CASSQQGGGTNQPQHF; CDR3 DNA: TGTGCCAGCAGCCAACAGGGAGGGGGAACCAATCAGCCCCAGCATTTT
CDR3 length: 13; D gene: -; J gene: TRBJ2-7; clone size: -; V gene: TRBV28; CDR3 protein: CASSFAGKSEEYF; CDR3 DNA: TGTGCCAGCAGTTTTGCTGGGAAGTCTGAGGAGTACTTC
CDR3 length: 13; D gene: -; J gene: TRBJ2-3; clone size: -; V gene: TRBV6-5; CDR3 protein: CATSKDLTDTQYF; CDR3 DNA: TGTGCCACCTCCAAGGACCTCACAGATACGCAGTATTTT
CDR3 length: 15; D gene: -; J gene: TRBJ1-3; clone size: -; V gene: TRBV30; CDR3 protein: CAWSVRRRAGNTIYF; CDR3 DNA: TGTGCCTGGAGTGTAAGGAGAAGGGCTGGAAACACCATATATTTT
CDR3 length: 14; D gene: -; J gene: TRBJ1-1; clone size: -; V gene: TRBV5-1; CDR3 protein: CASSLRGMNTEAFF; CDR3 DNA: TGCGCCAGCAGCTTGAGGGGCATGAACACTGAAGCTTTCTTT
CDR3 length: 13; D gene: -; J gene: TRBJ1-2; clone size: -; V gene: TRBV6-6; CDR3 protein: CASSLGKDYGYTF; CDR3 DNA: TGTGCCAGCAGTTTGGGGAAGGACTATGGCTACACCTTC
CDR3 length: 13; D gene: -; J gene: TRBJ1-5; clone size: -; V gene: TRBV7-8; CDR3 protein: CATSDSFNQPQHF; CDR3 DNA: TGTGCCACCTCGGACAGCTTCAATCAGCCCCAGCATTTT
CDR3 length: 13; D gene: TRBD1; J gene: TRBJ2-5; clone size: -; V gene: TRBV25-1; CDR3 protein: CASHATGAETQYF; CDR3 DNA: TGTGCCAGCCATGCGACAGGGGCAGAGACCCAGTACTTC
CDR3 length: 15; D gene: TRBD2; J gene: TRBJ2-7; clone size: -; V gene: TRBV10-3; CDR3 protein: CAISDGTSGSYEQYF; CDR3 DNA: TGTGCCATCAGTGACGGGACTAGCGGCTCCTACGAGCAGTACTTC
CDR3 length: 11; D gene: -; J gene: TRBJ2-1; clone size: -; V gene: TRBV6-5; CDR3 protein: CASGGYNEQFF; CDR3 DNA: TGTGCCAGCGGGGGCTACAATGAGCAGTTCTTC
CDR3 length: 16; D gene: TRBD2; J gene: TRBJ2-1; clone size: -; V gene: TRBV25-1; CDR3 protein: CASSGASSGRSNEQFF; CDR3 DNA: TGTGCCAGCAGTGGGGCATCTAGCGGGAGGTCCAATGAGCAGTTCTTC
CDR3 length: 17; D gene: TRBD1; J gene: TRBJ1-1; clone size: few; V gene: TRBV28; CDR3 protein: CASSSLSTGKLNTEAFF; CDR3 DNA: TGTGCCAGCAGTTCTCTATCGACAGGGAAGTTGAACACTGAAGCTTTCTTT
CDR3 length: 13; D gene: -; J gene: TRBJ2-5; clone size: -; V gene: TRBV7-7; CDR3 protein: CASSSGLAETQYF; CDR3 DNA: TGTGCTAGCAGCTCAGGTTTGGCAGAGACCCAGTACTTC